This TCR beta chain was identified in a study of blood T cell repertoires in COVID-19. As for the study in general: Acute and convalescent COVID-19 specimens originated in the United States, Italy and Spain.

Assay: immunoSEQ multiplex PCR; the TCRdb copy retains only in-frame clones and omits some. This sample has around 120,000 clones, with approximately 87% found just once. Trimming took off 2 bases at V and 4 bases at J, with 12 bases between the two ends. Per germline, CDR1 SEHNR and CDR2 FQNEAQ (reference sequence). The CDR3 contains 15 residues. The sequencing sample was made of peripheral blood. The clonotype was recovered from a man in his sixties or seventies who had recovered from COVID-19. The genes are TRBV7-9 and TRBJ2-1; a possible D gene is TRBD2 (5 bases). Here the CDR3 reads CASSLLSRTYNEQFF. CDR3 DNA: TGTGCCAGCAGCTTATTGTCCAGGACTTACAATGAGCAGTTCTTC. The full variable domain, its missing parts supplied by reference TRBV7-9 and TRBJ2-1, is DTGVSQNPRHKITKRGQNVTFRCDPISEHNRLYWYRQTLGQGPEFLTYFQNEAQLEKSRLLSDRFSAERPKGSFSTLEIQRTEQGDSAMYLCASSLLSRTYNEQFFGPGTRLTVL.